This T cell receptor (beta chain) was documented in a study of beta chain features in type 1 diabetes. Losses at the gene ends were 2 bases for V and 3 bases for J; bases not matched to a gene: 3. The CDR3 has 14 residues. CDR1 is LNHNV and CDR2 is YYDKDF in the germline V gene (reference sequence). In regard to this clone: Its antigen remains unidentified.

The study reverse transcribed the entire isolated RNA, so it sequenced expressed TCRB transcripts. Sequenced naive, central memory and regulatory T cell samples produced an average of about 3.7 million reads. Profiled with immunoSEQ multiplex PCR; TCRdb holds only in-frame clones, not every one. The sample has around 250,000 clones, approximately 25% seen once. Study results and limitations: Shorter TCRB CDR3s, moderately but significantly so, were found in Type 1 diabetes patients in all four CD4+ subsets. Equally in patients and controls, shorter templates might have been favored by PCR. A closer apparent resemblance between naive, central memory and Treg TCRB repertoires was seen in patients than in healthy donors.

The source of this sequence is a woman in her thirties with type 1 diabetes. The chain carries TRBV15 and TRBJ1-1; 7 bases agree with TRBD1. The sequenced material came from naive CD4+ T cells from blood. The CDR3 coding sequence is TGTGCCACCAGCAGATCGGGACAGCACACTGAAGCTTTCTTT. Translating gives CATSRSGQHTEAFF.